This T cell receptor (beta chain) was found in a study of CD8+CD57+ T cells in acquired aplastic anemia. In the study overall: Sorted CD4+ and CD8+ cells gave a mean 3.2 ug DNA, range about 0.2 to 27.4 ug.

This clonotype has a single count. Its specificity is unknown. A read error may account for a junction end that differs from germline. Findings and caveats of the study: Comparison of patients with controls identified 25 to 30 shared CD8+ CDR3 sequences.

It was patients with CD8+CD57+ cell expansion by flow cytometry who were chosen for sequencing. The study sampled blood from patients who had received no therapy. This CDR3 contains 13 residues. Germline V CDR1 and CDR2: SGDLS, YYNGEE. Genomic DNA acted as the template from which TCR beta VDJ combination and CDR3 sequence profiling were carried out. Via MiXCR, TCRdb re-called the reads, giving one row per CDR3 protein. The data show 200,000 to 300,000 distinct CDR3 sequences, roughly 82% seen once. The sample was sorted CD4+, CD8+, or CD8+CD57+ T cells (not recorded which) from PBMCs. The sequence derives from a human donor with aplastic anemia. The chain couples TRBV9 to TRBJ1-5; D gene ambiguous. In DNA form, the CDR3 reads TGCGCCAGCAGCCATACATCGACTCAGCCCCATCATTTT. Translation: CASSHTSTQPHHF.